Presented here are 11 T cell receptor beta chains from one specimen sequenced in a study of tumor and adjacent non-tumor tissue in lung cancer. RNA was extracted from bulk tissue without any cell sorting. Three rounds of nested PCR, following a modified ARM-PCR protocol, produced the TCRbeta library. TCRdb ran MiXCR on the multiplex PCR reads and lists one entry per CDR3 protein. The sample contains about 75,000 distinct CDR3 sequences, around four fifths of which appear only once. The sample was lung tumor tissue. The receptors derive from a woman aged 45-60 years with non-small cell lung cancer.

V gene TRBV12-3 or TRBV12-4 combines with J gene TRBJ1-5, with 10 positions matching TRBD1. CDR3 length equals 14 residues. Germline trimming cut 10 bases from V and 7 bases from J; bases unmatched to any gene: 10. CDR3 bases: TGTGCCAACAGGCGGGGACAGGGGAAACAGCCCCAGCATTTT. Translation: CANRRGQGKQPQHF.

This clonotype turned up a few times. With a much larger clone just one base away, this may be a read error. This chain joins TRBV6-1 and TRBJ1-2, with TRBD1 matching 8 bases. The CDR3 sequence is 16 residues long. Germline lookup yields CDR1 MNHNS and CDR2 SASEGT. The CDR3 coding sequence is TGTGTCAGCAGTGAAGGGGCGGACAGGGTGTTCTATGGCTACACCTTC. It specifies CVSSEGADRVFYGYTF.

This clonotype was counted between two and nine times. The rearrangement joins TRBV24-1 to TRBJ2-1; D not certain. CDR1 is KGHDR and CDR2 is SFDVKD in the germline V gene. The length of the CDR3 is 15 residues. V lost 2 bases and J 7 bases, leaving 14 bases between the germline ends. The CDR3 nucleotides read TGTGCCACCAGTGATTCCCCACTCAGAGGAAATGAGCAGTTCTTC. Translating it yields CATSDSPLRGNEQFF.

About this clonotype itself: A single base separates this from a much larger clone, so it may be a read error. The chain joins TRBV5-1 to TRBJ2-1; a possible D gene is TRBD2 (6 bases). The V gene's germline CDR1 is SGHRS and CDR2 YFSETQ. This CDR3 region has 14 residues. The CDR3 sequence: CTSSLEGPIDEQFF. CDR3 bases: TGCACCAGCAGCTTGGAGGGACCCATCGATGAGCAGTTCTTC.

Points on this clonotype: This clone may be a read error of a much larger clone one base away. The chain couples TRBV20-1 to TRBJ1-5, with D unresolved. The CDR3 extends over 13 amino acids. V lost 3 bases, J lost 3 bases, and 9 bases lay in between. Germline CDR1 and CDR2: DFQATT and SNEGSKA (reference sequence). The CDR3 DNA sequence: TGCAGTGCTAGCAGGATGGTCAATCAGCCCCAGCATTTT. It specifies CSASRMVNQPQHF.

About this clonotype: This may stem from a read error, because a much larger clone lies one nucleotide away. V and J are TRBV29-1 and TRBJ2-7, with a possible D match to TRBD1 (6 bases). The ends were cut back, 4 bases at V and 11 bases at J, with 24 bases in the middle. Germline V gene lookup returns CDR1 SQVTM and CDR2 ANQGSEA. This CDR3 is 14 amino acids long. The CDR3 loop is CSVGLRQVSYKEYF. Here the CDR3 DNA reads TGCAGCGTTGGCCTCAGACAGGTTTCCTACAAGGAGTACTTC.

The chain links TRBV5-3 to TRBJ2-6, with 8 bases identical to TRBD1. TRBV5-3 is recorded as an ORF, its role being uncertain. The CDR3 runs 19 residues. Trimming removed 8 bases from V and 0 bases from J; junction bases left unmatched: 16. The CDR3: CASHNRSGTGPSGANVLTF. In DNA, the CDR3 is TGTGCCAGCCACAATCGGTCCGGGACAGGCCCCTCTGGGGCCAACGTCCTGACTTTC.

This clonotype was detected ten times or more. The chain couples TRBV5-1 to TRBJ2-6; no clear D. Germline values: CDR1 SGHRS, CDR2 YFSETQ. V was pared by 2 bases and J by 4 bases, with 7 bases between. CDR3 length: 14 residues. This CDR3 is CASSFTTGANVLTF. The CDR3, as DNA: TGCGCCAGCAGCTTTACCACCGGGGCCAACGTCCTGACTTTC.

To note about this clonotype: Its ends do not fully match the called genes, so a read error is possible. V and J are TRBV12-3 or TRBV12-4 and TRBJ1-1; 8 bases agree with TRBD1. CDR3 length equals 11 residues. CDR3: CVSRGTGPTFF. CDR3 in DNA: TGTGTCAGCAGGGGGACAGGACCAACTTTCTTT.

As to this clonotype: Its ends do not fully match the called genes, so a read error is possible. This chain connects TRBV12-3 or TRBV12-4 to TRBJ1-4; D ambiguous. The CDR3 has 19 residues. CDR3 DNA: TGTACCAGCAGTTCCCCGACGACGTTTGGACCGGTCCTGACCGAAAAACTGTTTTTT. This codes for CTSSSPTTFGPVLTEKLFF.

Details on this clonotype: A much larger clone lies one base from this, so it may be a read error. J is TRBJ1-1 and V is TRBV24-1, with 8 bases lining up with TRBD1. The germline V gene has CDR1 KGHDR and CDR2 SFDVKD. The CDR3 totals 13 residues. The DNA for the CDR3 is TGTGACACCAGTGAAAGGACAGGGCTTGAAGCTTTCTTT. The encoded protein is CDTSERTGLEAFF.